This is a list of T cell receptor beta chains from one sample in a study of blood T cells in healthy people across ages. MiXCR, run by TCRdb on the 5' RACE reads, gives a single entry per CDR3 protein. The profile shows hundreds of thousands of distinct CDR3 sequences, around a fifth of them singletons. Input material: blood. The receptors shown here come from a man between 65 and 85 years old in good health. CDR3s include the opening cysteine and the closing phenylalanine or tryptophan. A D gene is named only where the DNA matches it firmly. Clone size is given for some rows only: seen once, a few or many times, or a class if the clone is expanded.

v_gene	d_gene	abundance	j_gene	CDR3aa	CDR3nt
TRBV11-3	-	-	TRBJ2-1	CASSSGLMQFF	TGTGCCAGCAGCTCCGGACTGATGCAGTTCTTC
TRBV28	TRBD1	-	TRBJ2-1	CASSLLGQSYNEQFF	TGTGCCAGCAGTTTATTGGGACAGTCTTACAATGAGCAGTTCTTC
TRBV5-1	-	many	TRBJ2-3	CASSLADRRTDTQYF	TGCGCCAGCAGCTTGGCCGACAGACGCACAGATACGCAGTATTTT
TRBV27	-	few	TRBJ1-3	CASSLSGRNSGNTIYF	TGTGCCAGCAGTTTATCGGGACGTAACTCTGGAAACACCATATATTTT
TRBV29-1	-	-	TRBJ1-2	CSVESVSSYGYTF	TGCAGCGTTGAATCCGTATCCAGCTATGGCTACACCTTC
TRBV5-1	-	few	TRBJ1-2	CASSLPDPSNGYTF	TGCGCCAGCAGCCTACCCGACCCCTCCAATGGCTACACCTTC
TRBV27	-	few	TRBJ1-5	CASSLRGNQPLHF	TGTGCCAGCAGTTTAAGGGGCAATCAGCCCCTGCATTTT
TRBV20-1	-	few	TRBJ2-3	CSARDPRVDTQYF	TGCAGTGCTAGAGATCCTAGGGTGGATACGCAGTATTTT
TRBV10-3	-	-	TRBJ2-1	CAISEIWEPKENEQFF	TGTGCCATCAGTGAGATTTGGGAGCCCAAGGAGAATGAGCAGTTCTTC
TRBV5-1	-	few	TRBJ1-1	CASRGAQVNTEAFF	TGCGCCAGCAGAGGAGCTCAGGTGAACACTGAAGCTTTCTTT
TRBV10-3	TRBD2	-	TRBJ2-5	CAISDSGLAGPHQETQYF	TGTGCCATCAGTGATTCGGGACTAGCGGGGCCTCACCAAGAGACCCAGTACTTC
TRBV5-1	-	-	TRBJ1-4	CASSFGDSREKLFF	TGCGCCAGCAGCTTTGGGGATTCTAGGGAAAAACTGTTTTTT
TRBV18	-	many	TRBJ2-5	CASSAIETQYF	TGTGCCAGCTCAGCGATAGAGACCCAGTACTTC
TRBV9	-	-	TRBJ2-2	CASSVGFLTGELFF	TGTGCCAGCAGCGTAGGGTTCCTCACTGGGGAGCTGTTTTTT
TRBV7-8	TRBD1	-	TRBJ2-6	CASSRVDRVGSGANVLTF	TGTGCCAGCAGCAGGGTCGACAGGGTGGGATCTGGGGCCAACGTCCTGACTTTC
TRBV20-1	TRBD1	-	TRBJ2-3	CSARGQPSTDTQYF	TGCAGTGCTAGGGGACAGCCGAGCACAGATACGCAGTATTTT
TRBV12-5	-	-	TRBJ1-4	CASGPALADEKLFF	TGTGCTAGTGGCCCCGCGCTAGCCGATGAAAAACTGTTTTTT
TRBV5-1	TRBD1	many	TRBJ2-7	CASSLSGQGYEQYF	TGCGCCAGCAGCTTGAGTGGACAGGGGTACGAGCAGTACTTC
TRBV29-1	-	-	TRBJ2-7	CSALQASSYEQYF	TGCAGCGCCCTCCAGGCCTCCTCCTACGAGCAGTACTTC
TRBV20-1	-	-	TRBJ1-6	CSARATGDSPLHF	TGCAGTGCTAGAGCCACGGGCGACTCACCCCTCCACTTT
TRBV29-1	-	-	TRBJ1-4	CSVRDGPLGRKLFF	TGCAGCGTCCGAGACGGTCCCCTCGGTCGAAAACTGTTTTTT
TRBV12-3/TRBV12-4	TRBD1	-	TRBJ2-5	CASSKTGQETQYF	TGTGCCAGCAGCAAGACAGGGCAAGAGACCCAGTACTTC
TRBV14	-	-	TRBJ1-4	CASSHISLNVGREKLFF	TGTGCCAGCAGCCATATATCCCTAAACGTGGGGCGAGAAAAACTGTTTTTT
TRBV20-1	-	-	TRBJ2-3	CSARGSSETQYF	TGCAGTGCTAGAGGGTCTAGTGAAACGCAGTATTTT
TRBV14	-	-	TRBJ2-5	CASSQGLVGETQYF	TGTGCCAGCAGCCAAGGTCTAGTCGGGGAGACCCAGTACTTC
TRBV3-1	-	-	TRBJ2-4	CASRGRQENIQYF	TGTGCCAGCAGGGGACGACAGGAAAACATTCAGTACTTC
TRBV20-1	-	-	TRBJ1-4	CSARDSRSDEKLFF	TGCAGTGCTAGAGATTCTAGATCCGATGAAAAACTGTTTTTT
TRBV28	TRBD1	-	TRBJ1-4	CASRKTGTGGEKLFF	TGTGCCAGCAGAAAAACCGGGACAGGGGGTGAAAAACTGTTTTTT
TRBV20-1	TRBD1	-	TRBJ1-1	CSARVRGLNTEAFF	TGCAGTGCTAGAGTCAGGGGGCTAAACACTGAAGCTTTCTTT
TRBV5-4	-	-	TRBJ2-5	CASSLNAAGIETQYF	TGTGCCAGCAGCTTGAATGCAGCAGGGATTGAGACCCAGTACTTC
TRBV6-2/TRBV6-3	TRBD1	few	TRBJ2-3	CASRPLDRVSEDTQYF	TGTGCCAGCAGACCCCTTGACAGGGTGTCCGAAGATACGCAGTATTTT
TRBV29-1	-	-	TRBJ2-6	CSVGSIQGAGANVLTF	TGCAGCGTTGGAAGTATCCAAGGAGCGGGGGCCAACGTCCTGACTTTC
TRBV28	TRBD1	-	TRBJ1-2	CASLKRVWDSLYGYTF	TGTGCCAGCCTCAAGCGGGTTTGGGACAGCCTGTATGGCTACACCTTC
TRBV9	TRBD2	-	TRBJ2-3	CASSERGGTSGSLGTDTQYF	TGTGCCAGCAGCGAGAGAGGAGGGACTAGCGGGAGTTTGGGCACAGATACGCAGTATTTT
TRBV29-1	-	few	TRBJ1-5	CSCNDGINQPQHF	TGCAGCTGCAACGACGGGATCAATCAGCCCCAGCATTTT
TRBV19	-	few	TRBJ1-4	CASKGGLEKLFF	TGTGCCAGTAAGGGTGGACTCGAAAAACTGTTTTTT
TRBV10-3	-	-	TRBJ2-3	CAISESLGPDTQYF	TGTGCCATCAGTGAGTCGTTGGGGCCAGATACGCAGTATTTT
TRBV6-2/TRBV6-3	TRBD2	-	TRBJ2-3	CASTSSGRDTQYF	TGTGCCAGCACCTCTAGCGGGCGAGATACGCAGTATTTT
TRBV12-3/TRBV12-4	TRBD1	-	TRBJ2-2	CASITGGINTGELFF	TGTGCCAGCATTACAGGGGGCATAAACACCGGGGAGCTGTTTTTT
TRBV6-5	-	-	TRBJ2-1	CASSYGPGTHNEQFF	TGTGCCAGCAGTTACGGACCAGGAACCCACAATGAGCAGTTCTTC
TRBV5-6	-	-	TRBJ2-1	CASSPLRANEQFF	TGTGCCAGCAGCCCCTTGCGAGCCAATGAGCAGTTCTTC
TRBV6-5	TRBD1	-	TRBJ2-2	CASSLRQTGRTGELFF	TGTGCCAGCAGTTTACGGCAGACAGGGCGGACCGGGGAGCTGTTTTTT
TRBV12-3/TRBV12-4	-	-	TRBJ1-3	CASRGGVNTIYF	TGTGCCAGCAGAGGGGGGGTAAACACCATATATTTT
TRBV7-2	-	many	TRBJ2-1	CASSLAPGYNEQFF	TGTGCCAGCAGCTTAGCGCCAGGGTACAATGAGCAGTTCTTC
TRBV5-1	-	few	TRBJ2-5	CASTQQETQYF	TGCGCCAGCACCCAACAGGAGACCCAGTACTTC
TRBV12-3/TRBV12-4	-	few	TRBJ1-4	CASSWGGEKLLF	TGTGCCAGCAGTTGGGGGGGTGAAAAACTGCTTTTT
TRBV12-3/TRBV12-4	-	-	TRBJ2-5	CASSLGFISVTQYF	TGTGCCAGCAGTTTAGGGTTCATATCGGTGACCCAGTACTTC
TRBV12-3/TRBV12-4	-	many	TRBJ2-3	CASSLEVGTQYF	TGTGCCAGCAGTTTGGAGGTCGGTACGCAGTATTTT
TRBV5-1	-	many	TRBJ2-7	CASSLVLDRTSYEQYF	TGCGCCAGCAGCTTGGTCTTGGACAGAACTTCCTACGAGCAGTACTTC
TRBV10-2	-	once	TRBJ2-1	CASSVDHNEQFF	TGCGCCAGCAGTGTTGATCACAATGAGCAGTTCTTC
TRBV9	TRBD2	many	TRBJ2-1	CASSVDPGGGLANNEQFF	TGTGCCAGCAGCGTGGACCCGGGTGGGGGACTAGCGAACAATGAGCAGTTCTTC
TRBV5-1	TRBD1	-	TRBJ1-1	CASSLADRGMKSEAFF	TGCGCCAGCAGCTTGGCCGACAGGGGAATGAAAAGTGAAGCTTTCTTT